The 32 T cell receptor beta chains presented below share a single source sample, sequenced in a study of shared clonotypes between healthy human individuals. The repertoire was sequenced with immunoSEQ multiplex PCR; TCRdb's copy has only in-frame clones and lacks some. The sample gives fewer than 350,000 clones, roughly 91% of which show up once; around 15% is in the top ten. The specimen sequenced was memory CD8+ T cells sorted from blood. Indicated subset: CD45RO+ cells pooled with CCR7-negative TemRA cells. The receptors were sampled from a young man in good health.

This clone was detected only a few times. Other nucleotide sequences in the sample specify the same CDR3. The chain joins TRBV5-6 to TRBJ1-5; TRBD1 is a possible D gene (5 bases). This CDR3 has 16 amino acids. V lost 0 bases and J 4 bases, leaving 14 bases between the germline ends. Germline V gene data show CDR1 as SGHDT and CDR2 as YYEEEE. CDR3 protein: CASSLGAGGGNQPQHF. The DNA for the CDR3 is TGTGCCAGCAGCTTGGGTGCTGGGGGAGGGAATCAGCCCCAGCATTTT.

The chain combines TRBV4-3 with TRBJ1-1, with TRBD1 identical over 7 bases. Germline V CDR1 and CDR2: LGHNA, YSLEER. The CDR3 covers 14 residues. V gave up 3 bases and J gave up 0 bases; unmatched junction bases: 1. The CDR3 region is CASSQGQLNTEAFF. DNA for the CDR3: TGCGCCAGCAGCCAGGGACAGTTGAACACTGAAGCTTTCTTT.

V is TRBV30 and J is TRBJ1-5; 8 bases are a match to TRBD1. The CDR3 runs to 14 residues. With 0 bases clipped from V and 6 bases from J, the junction kept 4 bases outside the gene matches. Germline CDR1 GTSNPN, CDR2 SVGIG (reference sequence). Here the CDR3 reads CAWSVGRGLQPQHF. The CDR3 coding sequence is TGTGCCTGGAGTGTAGGCAGGGGGCTTCAGCCCCAGCATTTT.

The chain couples TRBV13 to TRBJ2-5, with TRBD2 matching 11 bases. Trimming removed 3 bases from V and 5 bases from J; junction bases left unmatched: 11. This CDR3 has 17 amino acids. From germline, CDR1 is PRHDT and CDR2 FYEKMQ (reference sequence). The CDR3 nucleotides read TGTGCCAGCAGCTTCTGGTCTAGCGGGGGGTCCACGGAGACCCAGTACTTC. It codes for CASSFWSSGGSTETQYF.

The DNA of the CDR3 is TGTGCCAGCAGCTTGGCACTAGCGGGAGCCTACGAGCAGTACTTC. This translates into CASSLALAGAYEQYF. The chain links TRBV5-6 to TRBJ2-7; 11 bases line up with TRBD2. CDR1 and CDR2 (germline): SGHDT, YYEEEE. The CDR3 sequence is 15 residues long. The V gene end was trimmed by 0 bases and the J gene end by 2 bases; junction bases not matched to a gene: 1.

CDR3 coding DNA: TGTGCCAGCAGTTTTAGACTTACGGATGGCTACACCTTC. This gives the protein CASSFRLTDGYTF. The rearrangement links TRBV28 to TRBJ1-2; unclear D gene. The V gene's germline CDR1 is MDHEN and CDR2 SYDVKM. The CDR3 has 13 residues. V was cut by 3 bases and J by 6 bases, with 11 bases left in between.

The genes are TRBV19 and TRBJ1-2; D remains ambiguous. This CDR3 is 14 amino acids long. Trimming took off 6 bases at V and 4 bases at J, with 15 bases between the two ends. In germline, CDR1 is LNHDA, CDR2 SQIVND (reference sequence). The CDR3 DNA sequence: TGTGCCAGTAGCCTGGGCAGTCGCCTCTATGGCTACACCTTC. Amino acid sequence: CASSLGSRLYGYTF.

This rearrangement joins TRBV28 to TRBJ2-7; no clear D. This CDR3 is built from 13 residues. Germline-derived CDR1 and CDR2 are MDHEN and SYDVKM. Trimming removed 4 bases from V and 2 bases from J, with 9 bases in between. CDR3 loop: CASSWRGTYEQYF. CDR3 nucleotides: TGTGCCAGCAGTTGGCGTGGGACCTACGAGCAGTACTTC.

J is TRBJ2-1 and V is TRBV27; D is ambiguous. CDR3 length: 15 residues. In germline, CDR1 is MNHEY, CDR2 SMNVEV (reference sequence). Trimming took off 2 bases at V and 5 bases at J, with 13 bases between the two ends. The DNA of the CDR3 is TGTGCCAGCAGTTTAGGATTGGGCATCCACAATGAGCAGTTCTTC. This sequence encodes CASSLGLGIHNEQFF.

This clone was picked up one time. V is TRBV29-1 and J is TRBJ2-1, with 7 bases lining up with TRBD1. This CDR3 comprises 15 residues. Germline V gene lookup returns CDR1 SQVTM and CDR2 ANQGSEA. After removal of 5 bases from V and 1 base from J, the junction contained 8 bases not matched to a gene. In DNA form, the CDR3 reads TGCAGCGTTACTACAGGGGAGAAGTCCTACAATGAGCAGTTCTTC. The encoded protein is CSVTTGEKSYNEQFF.

The V gene is TRBV6-5, the J gene TRBJ1-1; D perhaps matches TRBD1 (6 bases). Germline V lookup: CDR1 MNHEY, CDR2 SVGAGI. The CDR3 length is 15 residues. Deletions cut 0 bases from V and 1 base from J, with 9 bases between. The CDR3: CASSYSGGANTEAFF. The CDR3 region has the DNA TGTGCCAGCAGTTACTCAGGGGGGGCGAACACTGAAGCTTTCTTT.

The chain has TRBV4-1 and TRBJ1-2; possibly TRBD1 for D (6 bases). The germline CDR1 and CDR2 sequences are MGHRA and YSYEKL. This CDR3 comprises 15 residues. Trimming left V 2 bases short and J 6 bases short, with 16 bases between. The CDR3 DNA sequence: TGCGCCAGCAGCCAACTACAGGGAAGGGTACATGGCTACACCTTC. The encoded protein is CASSQLQGRVHGYTF.

The chain is built from TRBV7-8 and TRBJ2-7; TRBD2 is a possible D gene (6 bases). This CDR3 contains 14 residues. Trimming removed 3 bases at V and 2 bases at J, with 11 bases between. Germline CDR1 and CDR2: SGHVS and FQNEAQ. The CDR3 protein is CASSLRDGTYEQYF. The CDR3, as DNA: TGTGCCAGCAGCTTGCGGGACGGAACCTACGAGCAGTACTTC.

This rearrangement joins TRBV5-1 to TRBJ2-1; D is tentatively TRBD1 or TRBD2 (6 bases each). V was pared by 0 bases and J by 3 bases, with 10 bases between. The V gene's germline CDR1 is SGHRS and CDR2 YFSETQ. The CDR3 runs to 15 residues. CDR3 sequence reads: CASSLEGGNYNEQFF. CDR3 nucleotides: TGCGCCAGCAGCTTGGAAGGGGGGAACTACAATGAGCAGTTCTTC.

The V and J genes are TRBV2 and TRBJ2-7; maybe TRBD2 (6 bases). Deletions cut 2 bases from V and 2 bases from J, with 13 bases between. The CDR3 length is 15 residues. Germline V CDR1 and CDR2: SNHLY, FYNNEI. The CDR3 loop is CASSEKRRVTYEQYF. Here the CDR3 DNA reads TGTGCCAGCAGTGAAAAGCGGAGGGTGACCTACGAGCAGTACTTC.

This rearrangement joins TRBV25-1 to TRBJ2-1, with TRBD2 as a possible D gene (6 bases). V was cut by 0 bases and J by 9 bases, with 9 bases left in between. The CDR3 has 13 amino acids. CDR1 and CDR2 from the germline V gene are MGHDK and SYGVNS. The CDR3 is CASSEYGGLEQFF. For the CDR3, the DNA is TGTGCCAGCAGTGAATACGGGGGTCTTGAGCAGTTCTTC.

The gene calls are TRBV2 and TRBJ1-6; D remains ambiguous. CDR1 and CDR2 from the germline V gene are SNHLY and FYNNEI. The V gene lost 0 bases and the J gene lost 9 bases, with 6 bases spanning the gap. This CDR3 has 13 amino acids. The CDR3 nucleotides read TGTGCCAGCAGTGAAGCAACAGCTTCACCCCTCCACTTT. It codes for CASSEATASPLHF.

V gene TRBV7-9 combines with J gene TRBJ2-2; D possibly corresponds to TRBD1 (6 bases). This CDR3 region has 15 residues. CDR1 SEHNR and CDR2 FQNEAQ come from the germline V gene (reference sequence). Deletions cut 5 bases from V and 6 bases from J, with 16 bases between. The CDR3 region is CASSPLVRGPGELFF. CDR3 in DNA: TGTGCCAGCAGCCCTTTGGTCAGGGGTCCCGGGGAGCTGTTTTTT.

The chain uses TRBV27 and TRBJ1-2; D uncertain. This CDR3 has 13 amino acids. V was shortened by 8 bases and J by 4 bases, with 14 bases between the two germline ends. Per germline, CDR1 MNHEY and CDR2 SMNVEV (reference sequence). CDR3 region: CASGFGPSYGYTF. DNA for the CDR3: TGTGCCAGCGGGTTCGGACCGTCCTATGGCTACACCTTC.

The CDR3 here is CASSYLTGGTDTQYF. Written as DNA, the CDR3 is TGTGCCAGCAGTTACTTGACAGGGGGCACAGATACGCAGTATTTT. V is TRBV6-5 and J is TRBJ2-3; 8 nucleotides agree with TRBD1. Per germline, CDR1 MNHEY and CDR2 SVGAGI. V trimming: 1 base; J trimming: 1 base; junction bases outside the gene matches: 1. CDR3 length equals 15 residues.

The chain recombines TRBV4-3 with TRBJ2-7; D could derive from TRBD1 or TRBD2 (6 bases each). With 1 base removed from V and 2 bases from J, the gap between germline ends came to 21 bases. The CDR3 runs to 18 residues. Germline CDR1 LGHNA, CDR2 YSLEER. The DNA of the CDR3 is TGCGCCAGCAGCCAAGTAGGGGACTCGACAGGAGTGGCCTACGAGCAGTACTTC. Amino acid sequence: CASSQVGDSTGVAYEQYF.

CDR3 region: CAWSWTGGLGEQYF. The CDR3 DNA is TGTGCCTGGAGTTGGACAGGGGGCCTGGGCGAGCAGTACTTC. The genes are TRBV30 and TRBJ2-7, with 11 bases aligning to TRBD1. The CDR3 runs 14 residues. Trimming removed 2 bases from V and 6 bases from J; junction bases left unmatched: 6. Germline CDR1 and CDR2: GTSNPN and SVGIG (reference sequence).

The J gene is TRBJ2-1, the V gene TRBV5-1; 11 bases align to TRBD2. Germline loops: CDR1 SGHRS, CDR2 YFSETQ. The length of the CDR3 is 15 residues. Trimming at V came to 4 bases and at J to 9 bases, leaving 9 bases not matched to a gene. CDR3 loop: CASSTIAGGPLEQFF. The CDR3 DNA sequence: TGCGCCAGCAGCACCATAGCGGGGGGGCCCCTTGAGCAGTTCTTC.

The V gene is TRBV6-9, the J gene TRBJ2-4, with 9 bases matching TRBD1. The J segment lost 7 bases and the V segment lost 8 bases, leaving 24 bases of the junction unmatched. This CDR3 spans 19 amino acids. Germline values: CDR1 MNHGY, CDR2 SVAAGI. CDR3 bases: TGTGCCAGCCCCCGAGACAGGGGGGGTAGCGGCTATCCTGGGAACATTCAGTACTTC. This encodes CASPRDRGGSGYPGNIQYF.

This clone showed up just a few times. The chain joins TRBV5-6 to TRBJ1-5; 7 bases are a match to TRBD1. CDR1 and CDR2 from the germline V gene are SGHDT and YYEEEE. This CDR3 is built from 14 residues. The V and J ends lost 5 bases and 6 bases, in that order; junction bases with no gene match: 8. Here the CDR3 reads CASSPSPGGQPQHF. The DNA for the CDR3 is TGTGCCAGCAGTCCTTCCCCAGGGGGTCAGCCCCAGCATTTT. Using reference TRBV5-6 and TRBJ1-5 for the parts outside the CDR3, the full variable domain is DAGVTQSPTHLIKTRGQQVTLRCSPKSGHDTVSWYQQALGQGPQFIFQYYEEEERQRGNFPDRFSGHQFPNYSSELNVNALLLGDSALYLCASSPSPGGQPQHFGDGTRLSIL.

CDR3 region: CASSEQGAVGYGYTF. The DNA of the CDR3 is TGTGCCAGCAGTGAACAGGGGGCCGTTGGGTATGGCTACACCTTC. The chain combines TRBV2 with TRBJ1-2, with TRBD1 matching over 8 bases. With V trimmed by 2 bases and J by 5 bases, 7 bases remained unmatched. From germline, CDR1 is SNHLY and CDR2 FYNNEI. The CDR3 covers 15 residues. Filled out from reference TRBV2 and TRBJ1-2, the complete variable domain reads EPEVTQTPSHQVTQMGQEVILRCVPISNHLYFYWYRQILGQKVEFLVSFYNNEISEKSEIFDDQFSVERPDGSNFTLKIRSTKLEDSAMYFCASSEQGAVGYGYTFGSGTRLTVV.

V gene TRBV5-1 combines with J gene TRBJ2-1, with TRBD2 matching 11 bases. The V and J ends lost 2 bases and 7 bases, in that order; junction bases with no gene match: 5. This CDR3 contains 15 residues. Per the germline V gene, CDR1 is SGHRS and CDR2 is YFSETQ. The CDR3 DNA reads as TGCGCCAGCAGCTTCTTGGGACTAGCGGTAAATGAGCAGTTCTTC. Amino acids: CASSFLGLAVNEQFF.

V gene TRBV9 combines with J gene TRBJ2-3, with 9 bases that match TRBD1. The J segment lost 6 bases and the V segment lost 0 bases, leaving 8 bases of the junction unmatched. Germline V gene lookup returns CDR1 SGDLS and CDR2 YYNGEE. This CDR3 is built from 16 residues. CDR3 DNA: TGTGCCAGCAGCGTAGTTGGGACAGGGATTGGGGATACGCAGTATTTT. Its translation: CASSVVGTGIGDTQYF.

The genes are TRBV5-8 and TRBJ2-3; 10 bases align to TRBD1. CDR3 length: 16 residues. V gave up 4 bases and J gave up 0 bases; unmatched junction bases: 5. The V gene's germline CDR1 is SGHTS and CDR2 YDEGEE. The CDR3 here is CASSLRTGGSTDTQYF. For the CDR3, the DNA is TGTGCCAGCAGCCTCAGGACAGGGGGAAGCACAGATACGCAGTATTTT.

This chain uses TRBV19 with TRBJ1-2; possible D gene TRBD1, 5 bases. V lost 3 bases and J lost 3, with 14 bases in between. The CDR3 loop spans 15 amino acids. Germline V lookup: CDR1 LNHDA, CDR2 SQIVND (reference sequence). The CDR3 bases are TGTGCCAGTAGTATGGCGTGGGGGTCTGACTATGGCTACACCTTC. Translation gives CASSMAWGSDYGYTF.

The J gene is TRBJ2-1, the V gene TRBV11-2; D may be TRBD2 (7 bases). The CDR3 is 16 residues long. Trimming took off 5 bases at V and 4 bases at J, with 18 bases between the two ends. Germline assignment: CDR1 SGHAT and CDR2 FQNNGV. The CDR3 sequence is CASSTLGAGEYNEQFF. The CDR3 nucleotides are TGTGCCAGCAGCACCCTGGGGGCGGGAGAGTACAATGAGCAGTTCTTC. Filled out from reference TRBV11-2 and TRBJ2-1, the complete variable domain reads EAGVAQSPRYKIIEKRQSVAFWCNPISGHATLYWYQQILGQGPKLLIQFQNNGVVDDSQLPKDRFSAERLKGVDSTLKIQPAKLEDSAVYLCASSTLGAGEYNEQFFGPGTRLTVL.

A single count supports this clone. This chain connects TRBV30 to TRBJ2-7; D gene unclear. This CDR3 comprises 14 residues. Germline V gene sequence: CDR1 GTSNPN, CDR2 SVGIG (reference sequence). Trimming stripped 3 bases from V and 3 bases from J, with 15 bases between. For the CDR3, the DNA is TGTGCCTGGAGCCCCCCGGGCTTGCACTACGAGCAGTACTTC. This codes for CAWSPPGLHYEQYF.